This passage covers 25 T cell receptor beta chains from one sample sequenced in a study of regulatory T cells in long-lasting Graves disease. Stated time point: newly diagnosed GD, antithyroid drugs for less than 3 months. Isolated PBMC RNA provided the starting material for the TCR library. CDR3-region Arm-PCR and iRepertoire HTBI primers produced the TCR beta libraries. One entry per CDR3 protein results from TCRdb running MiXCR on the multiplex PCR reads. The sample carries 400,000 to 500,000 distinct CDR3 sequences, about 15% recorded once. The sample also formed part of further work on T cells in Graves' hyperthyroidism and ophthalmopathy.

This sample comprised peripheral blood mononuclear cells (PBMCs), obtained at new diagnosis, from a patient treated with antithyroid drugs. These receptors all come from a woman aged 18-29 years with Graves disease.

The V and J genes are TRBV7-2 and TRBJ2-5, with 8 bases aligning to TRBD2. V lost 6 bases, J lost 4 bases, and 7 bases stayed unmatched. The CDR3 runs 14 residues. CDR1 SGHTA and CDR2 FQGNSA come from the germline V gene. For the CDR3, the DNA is TGTGCCAGCAGTCGTGTAGCGGGAATAGAGACCCAGTACTTC. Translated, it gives CASSRVAGIETQYF.

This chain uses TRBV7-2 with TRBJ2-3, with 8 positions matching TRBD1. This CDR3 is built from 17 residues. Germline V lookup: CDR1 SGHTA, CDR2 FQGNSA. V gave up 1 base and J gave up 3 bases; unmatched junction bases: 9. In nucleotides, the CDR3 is TGTGCCAGCAGCTTAGGGCCGGGACAGGTAGTAACAGATACGCAGTATTTT. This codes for CASSLGPGQVVTDTQYF.

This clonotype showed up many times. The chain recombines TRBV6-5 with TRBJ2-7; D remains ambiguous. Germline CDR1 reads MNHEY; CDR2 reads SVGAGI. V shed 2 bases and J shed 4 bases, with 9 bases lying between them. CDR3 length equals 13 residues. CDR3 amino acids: CASSYTDGYEQYF. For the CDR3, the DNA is TGTGCCAGCAGTTACACGGACGGATACGAGCAGTACTTC.

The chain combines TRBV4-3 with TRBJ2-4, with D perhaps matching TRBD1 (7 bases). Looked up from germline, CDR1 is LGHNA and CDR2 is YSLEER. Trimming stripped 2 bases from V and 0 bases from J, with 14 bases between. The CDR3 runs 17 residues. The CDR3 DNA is TGCGCCAGCAGCCAAAACTCAGGGGGGATAGCCAAAAACATTCAGTACTTC. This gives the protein CASSQNSGGIAKNIQYF.

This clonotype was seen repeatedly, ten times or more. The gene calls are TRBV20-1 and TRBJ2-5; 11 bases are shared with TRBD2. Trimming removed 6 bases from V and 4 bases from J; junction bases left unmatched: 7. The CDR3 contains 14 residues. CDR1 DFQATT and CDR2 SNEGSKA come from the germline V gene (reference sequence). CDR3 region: CSASRLAGGETQYF. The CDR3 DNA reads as TGCAGTGCAAGTAGGCTAGCGGGAGGAGAGACCCAGTACTTC.

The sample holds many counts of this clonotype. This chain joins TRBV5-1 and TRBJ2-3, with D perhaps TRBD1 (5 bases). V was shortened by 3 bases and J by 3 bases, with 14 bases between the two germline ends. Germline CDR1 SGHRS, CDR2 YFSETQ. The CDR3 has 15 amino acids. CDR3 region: CASSSGRYRTDTQYF. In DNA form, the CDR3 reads TGCGCCAGCAGCTCCGGTAGATACAGGACAGATACGCAGTATTTT.

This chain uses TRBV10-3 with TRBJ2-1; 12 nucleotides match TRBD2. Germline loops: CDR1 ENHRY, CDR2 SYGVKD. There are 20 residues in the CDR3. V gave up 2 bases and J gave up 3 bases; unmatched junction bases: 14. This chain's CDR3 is CAISEMGFWTSGTNYNEQFF. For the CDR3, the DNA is TGTGCCATCAGTGAGATGGGGTTTTGGACTAGCGGGACCAACTACAATGAGCAGTTCTTC.

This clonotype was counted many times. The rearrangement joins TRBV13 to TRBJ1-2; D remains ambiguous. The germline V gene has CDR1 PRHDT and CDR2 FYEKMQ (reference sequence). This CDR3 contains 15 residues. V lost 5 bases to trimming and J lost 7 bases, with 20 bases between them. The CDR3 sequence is CASSPINGGGIGYTF. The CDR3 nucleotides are TGTGCCAGCAGCCCTATTAACGGCGGAGGAATTGGCTACACCTTC. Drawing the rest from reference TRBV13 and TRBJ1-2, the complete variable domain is AAGVIQSPRHLIKEKRETATLKCYPIPRHDTVYWYQQGPGQDPQFLISFYEKMQSDKGSIPDRFSAQQFSDYHSELNMSSLELGDSALYFCASSPINGGGIGYTFGSGTRLTVV.

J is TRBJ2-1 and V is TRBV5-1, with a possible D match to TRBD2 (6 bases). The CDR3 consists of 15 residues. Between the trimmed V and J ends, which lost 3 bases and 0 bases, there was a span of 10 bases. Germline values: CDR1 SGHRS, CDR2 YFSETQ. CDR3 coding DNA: TGCGCCAGCAGCTCCGGGACTTACTCCTACAATGAGCAGTTCTTC. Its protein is CASSSGTYSYNEQFF.

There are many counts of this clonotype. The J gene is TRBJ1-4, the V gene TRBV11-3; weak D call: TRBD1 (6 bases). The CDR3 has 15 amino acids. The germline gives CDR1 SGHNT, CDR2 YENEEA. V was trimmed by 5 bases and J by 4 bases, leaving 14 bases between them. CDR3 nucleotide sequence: TGTGCCAGCAGCGGACAACAGGGCCTTAATGAAAAACTGTTTTTT. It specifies CASSGQQGLNEKLFF. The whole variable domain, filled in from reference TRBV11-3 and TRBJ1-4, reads EAGVVQSPRYKIIEKKQPVAFWCNPISGHNTLYWYLQNLGQGPELLIRYENEEAVDDSQLPKDRFSAERLKGVDSTLKIQPAELGDSAVYLCASSGQQGLNEKLFFGSGTQLSVL.

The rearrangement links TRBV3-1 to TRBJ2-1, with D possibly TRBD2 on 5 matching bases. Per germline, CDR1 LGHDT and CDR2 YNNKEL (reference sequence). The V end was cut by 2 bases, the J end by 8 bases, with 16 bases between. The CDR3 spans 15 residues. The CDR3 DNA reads TGTGCCAGCAGCCAATACCGGGGTGCCAAGGATGAGCAGTTCTTC. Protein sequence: CASSQYRGAKDEQFF.

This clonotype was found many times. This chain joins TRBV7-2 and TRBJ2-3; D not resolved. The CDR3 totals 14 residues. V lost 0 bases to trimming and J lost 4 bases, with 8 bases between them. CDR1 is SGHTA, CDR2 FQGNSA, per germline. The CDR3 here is CASSLALEADTQYF. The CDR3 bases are TGTGCCAGCAGCTTAGCCCTAGAGGCAGATACGCAGTATTTT.

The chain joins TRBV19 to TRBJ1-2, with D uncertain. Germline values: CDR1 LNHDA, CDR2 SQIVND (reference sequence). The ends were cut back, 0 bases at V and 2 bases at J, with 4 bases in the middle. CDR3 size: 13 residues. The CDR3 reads CASSIEQNYGYTF. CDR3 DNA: TGTGCCAGTAGTATAGAACAGAACTATGGCTACACCTTC.

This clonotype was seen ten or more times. CDR3 loop: CASSLAPESSYEQYF. In DNA form, the CDR3 reads TGTGCCAGCAGCTTAGCCCCGGAGAGCTCCTACGAGCAGTACTTC. The chain recombines TRBV7-9 with TRBJ2-7, with no clear D. Germline V CDR1 and CDR2: SEHNR, FQNEAQ (reference sequence). Trimming cost V 0 bases and J 0 bases, with 9 bases left between them. The CDR3 is 15 amino acids. The variable domain in full, with the rest retrieved from reference TRBV7-9 and TRBJ2-7, is DTGVSQNPRHKITKRGQNVTFRCDPISEHNRLYWYRQTLGQGPEFLTYFQNEAQLEKSRLLSDRFSAERPKGSFSTLEIQRTEQGDSAMYLCASSLAPESSYEQYFGPGTRLTVT.

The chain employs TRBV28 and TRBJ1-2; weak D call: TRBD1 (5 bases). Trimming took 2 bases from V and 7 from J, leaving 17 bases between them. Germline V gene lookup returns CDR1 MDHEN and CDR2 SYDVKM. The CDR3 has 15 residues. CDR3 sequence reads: CASSLGFRAFFGYTF. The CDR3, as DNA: TGTGCCAGCAGTTTAGGTTTCAGGGCTTTTTTTGGCTACACCTTC.

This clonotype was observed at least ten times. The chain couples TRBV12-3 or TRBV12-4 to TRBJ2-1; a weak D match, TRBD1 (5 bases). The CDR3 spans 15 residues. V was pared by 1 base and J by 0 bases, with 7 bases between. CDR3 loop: CASSLDRSSYNEQFF. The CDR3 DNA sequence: TGTGCCAGCAGTTTAGACAGGAGCTCCTACAATGAGCAGTTCTTC.

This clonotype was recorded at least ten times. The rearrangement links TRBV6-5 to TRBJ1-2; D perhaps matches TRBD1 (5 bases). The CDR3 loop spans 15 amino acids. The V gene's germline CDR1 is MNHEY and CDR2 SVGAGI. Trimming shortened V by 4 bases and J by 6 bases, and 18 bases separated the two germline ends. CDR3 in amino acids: CASSLTDTGPNGYTF. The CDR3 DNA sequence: TGTGCCAGCAGTTTAACTGACACAGGCCCCAATGGCTACACCTTC.

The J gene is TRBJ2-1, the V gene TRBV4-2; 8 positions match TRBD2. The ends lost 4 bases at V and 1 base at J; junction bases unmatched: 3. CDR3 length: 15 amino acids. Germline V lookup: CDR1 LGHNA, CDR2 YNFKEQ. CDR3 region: CASSPREGSYNEQFF. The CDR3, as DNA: TGTGCCAGCAGCCCCCGGGAGGGATCCTACAATGAGCAGTTCTTC.

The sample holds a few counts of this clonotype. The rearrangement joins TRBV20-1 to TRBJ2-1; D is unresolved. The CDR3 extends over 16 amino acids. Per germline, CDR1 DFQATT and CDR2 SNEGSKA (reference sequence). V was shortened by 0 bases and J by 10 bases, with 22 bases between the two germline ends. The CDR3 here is CSARDLASRLGDEQFF. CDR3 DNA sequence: TGCAGTGCTAGAGACCTGGCGTCCCGCCTAGGCGACGAGCAGTTCTTC.

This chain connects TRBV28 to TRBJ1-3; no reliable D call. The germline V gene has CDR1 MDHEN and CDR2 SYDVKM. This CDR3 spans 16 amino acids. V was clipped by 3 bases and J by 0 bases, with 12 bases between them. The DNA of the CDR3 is TGTGCCAGCAGTTTTGCCAGGTCCTCCTCTGGAAACACCATATATTTT. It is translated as CASSFARSSSGNTIYF.

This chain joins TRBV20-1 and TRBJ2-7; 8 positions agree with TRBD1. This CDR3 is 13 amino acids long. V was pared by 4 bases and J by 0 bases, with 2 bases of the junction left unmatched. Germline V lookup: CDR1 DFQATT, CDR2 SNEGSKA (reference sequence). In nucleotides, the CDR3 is TGCAGTGCTACGGGACAGGACTCCTACGAGCAGTACTTC. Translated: CSATGQDSYEQYF.

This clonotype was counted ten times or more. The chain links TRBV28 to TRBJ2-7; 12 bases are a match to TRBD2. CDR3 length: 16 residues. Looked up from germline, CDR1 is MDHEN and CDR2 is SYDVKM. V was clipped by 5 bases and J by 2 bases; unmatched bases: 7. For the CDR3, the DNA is TGTGCCAGCAGTATCGGACTAGCGGGACCACCCTACGAGCAGTACTTC. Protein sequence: CASSIGLAGPPYEQYF.

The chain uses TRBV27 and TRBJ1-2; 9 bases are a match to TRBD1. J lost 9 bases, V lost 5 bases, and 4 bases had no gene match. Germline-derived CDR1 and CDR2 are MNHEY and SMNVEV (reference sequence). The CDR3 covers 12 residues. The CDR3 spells CASSLGQGSYTF. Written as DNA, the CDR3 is TGTGCCAGCAGTCTTGGACAGGGGAGCTACACCTTC.

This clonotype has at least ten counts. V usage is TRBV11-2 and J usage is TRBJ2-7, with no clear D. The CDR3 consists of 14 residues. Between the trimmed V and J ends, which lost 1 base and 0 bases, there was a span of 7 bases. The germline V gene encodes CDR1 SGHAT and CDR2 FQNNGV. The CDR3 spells CASSLAGRSYEQYF. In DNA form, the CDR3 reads TGTGCCAGCAGCTTAGCGGGCCGCTCCTACGAGCAGTACTTC. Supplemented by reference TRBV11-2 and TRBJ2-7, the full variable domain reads EAGVAQSPRYKIIEKRQSVAFWCNPISGHATLYWYQQILGQGPKLLIQFQNNGVVDDSQLPKDRFSAERLKGVDSTLKIQPAKLEDSAVYLCASSLAGRSYEQYFGPGTRLTVT.

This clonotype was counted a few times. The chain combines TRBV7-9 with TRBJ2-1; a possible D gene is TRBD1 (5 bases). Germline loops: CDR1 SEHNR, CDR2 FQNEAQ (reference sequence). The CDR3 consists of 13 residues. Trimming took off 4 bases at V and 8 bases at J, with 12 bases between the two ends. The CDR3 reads CASSSRGGDEQFF. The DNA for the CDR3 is TGTGCCAGCAGCTCAAGGGGCGGTGATGAGCAGTTCTTC. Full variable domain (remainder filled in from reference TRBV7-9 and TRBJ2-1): DTGVSQNPRHKITKRGQNVTFRCDPISEHNRLYWYRQTLGQGPEFLTYFQNEAQLEKSRLLSDRFSAERPKGSFSTLEIQRTEQGDSAMYLCASSSRGGDEQFFGPGTRLTVL.